This T cell receptor beta chain was recovered during a study of blood T cell repertoires in COVID-19. The germline V and J ends were trimmed by 5 bases and 4 bases, with 14 bases remaining between them. The CDR3 loop spans 14 amino acids. Germline values: CDR1 GTSNPN, CDR2 SVGIG (reference sequence). Clones were sequenced by immunoSEQ multiplex PCR, and TCRdb holds only the in-frame ones, with some missing. The sample lists under 200,000 clones, almost 90% seen once, with approximately 1.5% in the top ten. Sequencing was done on a sample of peripheral blood. This sequence joins TRBV30 and TRBJ1-4, with unresolved D. The clonotype was recovered from a man between 18 and 29 years old with active or convalescent COVID-19. The CDR3 loop is CAWEATGSNEKLFF. The CDR3 coding sequence is TGTGCCTGGGAAGCGACGGGAAGTAATGAAAAACTGTTTTTT.